Many counts were recorded for the clone carrying this TCR beta chain. Its antigen is undetermined. The sample originates from a study of human T cells and chemical hapten exposure. Study-wide background: Patch testing was performed with 0.01% DPC on the upper back, with reading at 6 days.

The study's findings and limits: TCRs exceeding a frequency of 1 in 1000 stayed unchanged under DPC sensitization.

Stated time point: pre-sensitization, week 0. Documented treatment: therapeutic diphenylcyclopropenone sensitization with weekly scalp DPC. Individual cDNA molecules each carried unique molecular identifiers attached by the library. Via MiXCR, TCRdb re-called the RACE reads, giving one row per CDR3 protein. Of around 300,000 distinct CDR3 sequences listed, roughly 8% are singletons. Material: whole blood, obtained in connection with sensitization to the hapten diphenylcyclopropenone (DPC). The receptor was isolated from a man aged 18 to 29 with alopecia areata. Some clones in this sample may be carry-over from other donors' samples.

The CDR3 DNA reads as TGTGCCAGCAGCGCCCCCCAGGGACAGCATACGCAGTATTTT. Translation gives CASSAPQGQHTQYF. This chain uses TRBV9 with TRBJ2-3; 7 bases match TRBD1. The CDR3 length is 14 residues. CDR1 and CDR2 (germline): SGDLS, YYNGEE. V gave up 3 bases and J gave up 7 bases; unmatched junction bases: 8. The variable domain in full, with the rest retrieved from reference TRBV9 and TRBJ2-3, is DSGVTQTPKHLITATGQRVTLRCSPRSGDLSVYWYQQSLDQGLQFLIQYYNGEERAKGNILERFSAQQFPDLHSELNLSSLELGDSALYFCASSAPQGQHTQYFGPGTRLTVL.